This passage covers 30 T cell receptor beta chains from one sample sequenced in a study of identical twins. Each CDR3 protein is one row after TCRdb ran MiXCR on the 5' RACE reads. Among roughly 480,000 distinct CDR3 sequences listed, about 24% were seen once. These same records also appear under a second study, on T cells expressing NK-cell markers.

The specimen was CD4+ T cells sorted from blood. The origin of the receptors is a woman aged 18-29 years in good health.

The V gene is TRBV4-3, the J gene TRBJ1-2; TRBD1 matches at 10 bases. The length of the CDR3 is 14 residues. The germline V gene encodes CDR1 LGHNA and CDR2 YSLEER. V lost 3 bases and J lost 5; bases outside the gene matches: 3. The CDR3 DNA reads as TGCGCCAGCAGCCAGGAGGACAGGGGGTATGGCTACACCTTC. Protein product: CASSQEDRGYGYTF.

The table lists this clonotype with a few counts. The V call is TRBV20-1, the J call TRBJ2-3, with D possibly TRBD2 on 5 matching bases. CDR3 length: 11 amino acids. Trimming removed 5 bases at V and 6 bases at J, with 9 bases between. Germline V CDR1 and CDR2: DFQATT, SNEGSKA (reference sequence). The CDR3 loop reads CSAPIADTQYF. The CDR3 region has the DNA TGCAGTGCTCCGATAGCGGATACGCAGTATTTT.

The gene calls are TRBV6-2 or TRBV6-3 and TRBJ2-1; TRBD2 agrees at 7 bases. The CDR3 totals 16 residues. Germline values: CDR1 MNHEY, CDR2 SVGEGT. The V gene end was trimmed by 4 bases and the J gene end by 3 bases; junction bases not matched to a gene: 9. The DNA for the CDR3 is TGTGCCAGCAGTTTCGGGACTACCAGGCTCTACAATGAGCAGTTCTTC. Translated, it gives CASSFGTTRLYNEQFF.

The V gene is TRBV4-2, the J gene TRBJ2-7; D not certain. This CDR3 contains 12 residues. Trimming took off 0 bases at V and 7 bases at J, with 7 bases between the two ends. The germline gives CDR1 LGHNA, CDR2 YNFKEQ. CDR3 residues: CASSQDIGEQYF. CDR3 bases: TGTGCCAGCAGCCAAGATATCGGGGAGCAGTACTTC.

This clonotype was seen more than once but under ten times. The chain is built from TRBV9 and TRBJ2-1; D not resolved. Germline V gives CDR1 SGDLS, CDR2 YYNGEE. V lost 0 bases, J lost 2 bases, and 12 bases lay in between. The CDR3 is 16 residues long. The CDR3 loop reads CASSVGGGDPYNEQFF. In DNA, the CDR3 is TGTGCCAGCAGCGTAGGCGGCGGAGATCCCTACAATGAGCAGTTCTTC.

This clonotype was counted many times. V gene TRBV29-1 combines with J gene TRBJ2-1, with 8 bases lining up with TRBD2. V was pared by 7 bases and J by 7 bases, with 9 bases of the junction left unmatched. The CDR3 length is 13 residues. Germline CDR1 and CDR2: SQVTM and ANQGSEA. As DNA, the CDR3 is TGCAGCGCAAAATTAGCGGGAAGGAATGAGCAGTTCTTC. Encoded protein: CSAKLAGRNEQFF.

This clonotype was picked up a small number of times. This sequence joins TRBV6-2 or TRBV6-3 and TRBJ2-3; unclear D gene. There are 13 residues in the CDR3. V lost 6 bases and J lost 3, with 10 bases in between. CDR1 and CDR2 from the germline V gene are MNHEY and SVGEGT. CDR3 sequence: CASRAVGTDTQYF. The CDR3 bases are TGTGCCAGCAGGGCCGTTGGGACAGATACGCAGTATTTT.

The rearrangement joins TRBV15 to TRBJ2-3; weak D call: TRBD1 (6 bases). CDR3 length: 17 residues. CDR1 LNHNV and CDR2 YYDKDF come from the germline V gene (reference sequence). V shed 0 bases and J shed 4 bases, with 17 bases lying between them. CDR3 sequence (DNA): TGTGCCACCAGCAGAGATATCGGACAGCCCGTCCCAGATACGCAGTATTTT. The encoded protein is CATSRDIGQPVPDTQYF.

The sample holds many counts of this clonotype. The chain couples TRBV5-6 to TRBJ1-1; no firm D call. From germline, CDR1 is SGHDT and CDR2 YYEEEE. V was shortened by 5 bases and J by 1 base, with 12 bases between the two germline ends. This CDR3 has 14 residues. The CDR3 spells CASSRGLGNTEAFF. In nucleotides, the CDR3 is TGTGCCAGCAGTAGAGGCCTGGGGAACACTGAAGCTTTCTTT.

The chain couples TRBV20-1 to TRBJ1-1, with D perhaps matching TRBD1 (5 bases). Germline CDR1 and CDR2: DFQATT and SNEGSKA (reference sequence). V was clipped by 7 bases and J by 4 bases, with 13 bases between them. The CDR3 runs to 12 residues. CDR3 amino acids: CSVPGEGTEAFF. The CDR3 bases are TGCAGTGTTCCGGGGGAGGGCACTGAAGCTTTCTTT.

This clonotype turned up a few times. V is TRBV12-3 or TRBV12-4 and J is TRBJ2-1; D remains unclear. This CDR3 spans 13 amino acids. Trimming cost V 7 bases and J 6 bases, with 13 bases left between them. The CDR3 nucleotides read TGTGCCAGCAATACACTGAGTCGCAATGAGCAGTTCTTC. This sequence encodes CASNTLSRNEQFF.

This clonotype has only a few counts. The chain uses TRBV10-3 and TRBJ2-7; 12 bases match TRBD1. This CDR3 contains 14 residues. Per the germline V gene, CDR1 is ENHRY and CDR2 is SYGVKD. With 7 bases clipped from V and 1 base from J, the junction kept 2 bases outside the gene matches. CDR3 amino acids: CAITGQGASYEQYF. CDR3 nucleotides: TGTGCCATCACGGGACAGGGGGCTTCCTACGAGCAGTACTTC.

The rearrangement links TRBV12-3 or TRBV12-4 to TRBJ1-5, with no clear D. The V end lost 6 bases, the J end lost 1 base, and 4 bases lay between the germline ends. The length of the CDR3 is 12 residues. CDR3 residues: CASRKSNQPQHF. The DNA for the CDR3 is TGTGCCAGCAGGAAGAGCAATCAGCCCCAGCATTTT.

The V and J genes are TRBV3-1 and TRBJ2-1, with TRBD2 matching 7 bases. The CDR3 is 16 amino acids. V was pared by 0 bases and J by 3 bases, with 5 bases of the junction left unmatched. The germline CDR1 and CDR2 sequences are LGHDT and YNNKEL (reference sequence). The CDR3 region is CASSQDRLADYNEQFF. Here the CDR3 DNA reads TGTGCCAGCAGCCAAGATCGGCTAGCGGACTACAATGAGCAGTTCTTC.

The chain joins TRBV5-5 to TRBJ2-3; no clear D gene. The CDR3 has 14 amino acids. V dropped 3 bases and J dropped 1 base, with 9 bases sitting between them. Germline-derived CDR1 and CDR2 are SGHKS and YYEKEE (reference sequence). CDR3 DNA: TGTGCCAGCAGCTCTCCCAGACGCACAGATACGCAGTATTTT. This translates into CASSSPRRTDTQYF.

This clonotype was detected a few times. V and J are TRBV7-9 and TRBJ1-1, with 7 bases lining up with TRBD1. The CDR3 covers 13 residues. Per the germline V gene, CDR1 is SEHNR and CDR2 is FQNEAQ (reference sequence). V shed 3 bases and J 6 bases; nucleotides not matched to a gene: 4. The CDR3, as DNA: TGTGCCAGCAGCTTCATAGGGGGCGCTGAAGCTTTCTTT. The encoded protein is CASSFIGGAEAFF.

This clonotype was counted a few times. The V and J genes are TRBV6-1 and TRBJ1-1; D gene uncertain. The CDR3 is 14 amino acids. Germline-derived CDR1 and CDR2 are MNHNS and SASEGT. V dropped 4 bases and J dropped 0 bases, with 9 bases sitting between them. The CDR3 protein is CASSAIWVNTEAFF. The CDR3 coding sequence is TGTGCCAGCAGTGCCATCTGGGTGAACACTGAAGCTTTCTTT.

As for this clonotype: At one boundary the junction diverges from the germline segment, which might be a read error. The chain carries TRBV12-3 or TRBV12-4 and TRBJ2-7, with D possibly being TRBD2 (6 bases). This CDR3 has 14 amino acids. Here the CDR3 reads CASRKSRDSNEQYF. The CDR3 DNA reads TGTGCCAGCAGGAAGAGCCGGGACTCCAACGAGCAGTACTTC.

The V call is TRBV7-8, the J call TRBJ2-5; D is unresolved. V was shortened by 5 bases and J by 5 bases, with 18 bases between the two germline ends. This CDR3 has 15 residues. Germline V CDR1 and CDR2: SGHVS, FQNEAQ. The CDR3 region is CASSLSPQPRETQYF. Written as DNA, the CDR3 is TGTGCCAGCAGCCTCAGTCCACAGCCGAGGGAGACCCAGTACTTC.

This clonotype appeared many times. The gene calls are TRBV7-9 and TRBJ2-7, with TRBD2 matching over 7 bases. CDR1 and CDR2 from the germline V gene are SEHNR and FQNEAQ (reference sequence). The CDR3 is made up of 13 amino acids. The trim removed 5 bases at V and 3 bases at J, leaving 4 bases unmatched. The DNA of the CDR3 is TGTGCCAGCAGCCGTCAGCGGGGCTACGAGCAGTACTTC. Translated, it gives CASSRQRGYEQYF.

The chain links TRBV18 to TRBJ1-5; a weak D match, TRBD1 (5 bases). V was clipped by 6 bases and J by 4 bases, with 13 bases between them. This CDR3 has 14 residues. Germline CDR1 KGHSH, CDR2 LQKENI. CDR3 protein: CASSLDRWNQPQHF. CDR3 DNA sequence: TGTGCCAGCTCTCTCGACAGATGGAATCAGCCCCAGCATTTT. The complete variable domain, with remaining parts taken from reference TRBV18 and TRBJ1-5, reads NAGVMQNPRHLVRRRGQEARLRCSPMKGHSHVYWYRQLPEEGLKFMVYLQKENIIDESGMPKERFSAEFPKEGPSILRIQQVVRGDSAAYFCASSLDRWNQPQHFGDGTRLSIL.

The rearrangement uses TRBV15 and TRBJ2-1, with 11 positions matching TRBD2. Trimming removed 1 base from V and 6 bases from J; junction bases left unmatched: 2. In germline, CDR1 is LNHNV, CDR2 YYDKDF (reference sequence). This CDR3 comprises 15 residues. CDR3 nucleotides: TGTGCCACCAGCAGAGGACTAGCGGGATTCAATGAGCAGTTCTTC. Its translation is CATSRGLAGFNEQFF.

The gene calls are TRBV5-8 and TRBJ2-2, with D tentatively TRBD2 (6 bases). Between the trimmed V and J ends, which lost 0 bases and 9 bases, there was a span of 12 bases. In germline, CDR1 is SGHTS, CDR2 YDEGEE. The CDR3 loop spans 14 amino acids. The CDR3 is CASSLAAGYRELFF. The CDR3, as DNA: TGTGCCAGCAGCTTGGCTGCGGGGTACAGGGAGCTGTTTTTT.

For this clonotype: At one of its ends the junction is not consistent with the germline gene, which may arise from a read error. The chain uses TRBV20-1 and TRBJ2-5, with D perhaps TRBD2 (5 bases). From germline, CDR1 is DFQATT and CDR2 SNEGSKA (reference sequence). This CDR3 has 11 residues. In DNA, the CDR3 is TGCAGTGCCTATGAAGAGGGCTCGACACACTTC. Protein sequence: CSAYEEGSTHF.

V and J are TRBV29-1 and TRBJ2-5, with D unresolved. CDR3 length: 12 amino acids. Germline V gene lookup returns CDR1 SQVTM and CDR2 ANQGSEA. Trimming removed 6 bases at V and 4 bases at J, with 12 bases between. CDR3 amino acids: CSVGELGETQYF. The CDR3 DNA sequence: TGCAGCGTCGGAGAGCTGGGAGAGACCCAGTACTTC.

The chain has TRBV6-2 or TRBV6-3 and TRBJ1-2; D not resolved. Trimming stripped 7 bases from V and 3 bases from J, with 12 bases between. Germline CDR1 reads MNHEY; CDR2 reads SVGEGT. The CDR3 runs to 13 residues. The chain's CDR3 is CASTTRGYYGYTF. The CDR3 DNA sequence: TGTGCCAGCACCACCCGAGGCTACTATGGCTACACCTTC.

This clonotype was detected a few times. This chain joins TRBV28 and TRBJ1-5; possible D gene TRBD1, 5 bases. This CDR3 region has 14 residues. Germline CDR1 reads MDHEN; CDR2 reads SYDVKM. With 5 bases removed from V and 7 bases from J, the gap between germline ends came to 15 bases. The CDR3 loop is CASSKAGAGQPQHF. For the CDR3, the DNA is TGTGCCAGCAGTAAGGCCGGGGCGGGACAGCCCCAGCATTTT. Combining the CDR3 with reference TRBV28 and TRBJ1-5 gives the whole variable domain DVKVTQSSRYLVKRTGEKVFLECVQDMDHENMFWYRQDPGLGLRLIYFSYDVKMKEKGDIPEGYSVSREKKERFSLILESASTNQTSMYLCASSKAGAGQPQHFGDGTRLSIL.

The J gene is TRBJ2-1, the V gene TRBV11-3; 7 nucleotides match TRBD2. The CDR3 runs to 14 residues. Trimming cost V 6 bases and J 8 bases; bases outside gene matches: 10. Germline loops: CDR1 SGHNT, CDR2 YENEEA. The CDR3 sequence is CASRAAGGGDEQFF. The CDR3 nucleotides are TGTGCCAGCAGGGCGGCGGGCGGGGGTGATGAGCAGTTCTTC.

V and J are TRBV7-9 and TRBJ1-1, with TRBD1 as a possible D gene (6 bases). V was clipped by 4 bases and J by 3 bases, with 12 bases between them. The CDR3 length is 14 residues. Germline values: CDR1 SEHNR, CDR2 FQNEAQ (reference sequence). CDR3 bases: TGTGCCAGCAGCTCCGATAACAGGGACACTGAAGCTTTCTTT. Translated: CASSSDNRDTEAFF. Drawing the rest from reference TRBV7-9 and TRBJ1-1, the complete variable domain is DTGVSQNPRHKITKRGQNVTFRCDPISEHNRLYWYRQTLGQGPEFLTYFQNEAQLEKSRLLSDRFSAERPKGSFSTLEIQRTEQGDSAMYLCASSSDNRDTEAFFGQGTRLTVV.

A few counts support this clonotype. This rearrangement joins TRBV9 to TRBJ2-5; TRBD2 matches at 8 bases. The germline V gene has CDR1 SGDLS and CDR2 YYNGEE. J was trimmed by 5 bases and V by 0 bases; bases with no gene match: 0. The CDR3 loop spans 13 amino acids. The CDR3 loop is CASSVGGGETQYF. DNA of the CDR3: TGTGCCAGCAGCGTAGGCGGGGGGGAGACCCAGTACTTC.